This T cell receptor beta chain is drawn from a study of blood T cell repertoires in COVID-19 (dated by TCRdb to the early 2020s). Regarding the study in general: Collaborator samples came from the United States, Italy and Spain and covered acute and convalescent phases of COVID-19. The sample metadata nearly always contained a de-identified subject ID, COVID-19 status, age in years and sex. The material from the prospective study consisted of cDNA or gDNA derived from T cells, B-cell-depleted T cells, or PBMCs. Samples came from the ongoing ImmuneRACE study (first 160 participants) plus 1,254 subjects from 6 global collaborators. Deeply sampled blood TCRbeta repertoires from subjects exposed to, actively infected with, or recovered from COVID-19 were included in the dataset. Where available, HLA class I and class II types were taken from metadata supplied by the sample provider and were not determined by assay-based typing. The repertoires were made available in a free public database intended to serve as a resource for research on the immune response to SARS-CoV-2. Study-wide conclusions, independent of this receptor: The amount of clinical and demographic metadata varied by source and participant and was provided uncurated.

This clone was detected only a few times. Its target antigen remains unknown. The input lacks base qualities; no much larger clone sits a single base away. TCRbeta CDR3 regions were amplified from genomic DNA using the immunoSEQ Assay, a bias-controlled multiplex PCR. Per the authors' processing: The number of nucleated cells in each sample was estimated from the amplification of reference gene primers within the assay. To quantify the absolute abundance of each unique TCRbeta CDR3 rearrangement, sequence reads were collapsed and filtered. For each sample, productive Simpson clonality was calculated as the square root of Simpson's diversity index across productive rearrangements. TCRdb re-hosts the immuneACCESS table, in-frame sequences only. Its copies lack some clones; in the studies checked, an unresolved V gene accounts for under half of them, and the cause for the rest is not known. The V and J calls and the clone size are those of that table, but D and trimming were determined from the DNA. The sample table lists 470,000 or so clones, 87% of them with a count of one. The ten top clones hold approximately 2% of the sample.

Enrolling through a virtual design, the prospective study's participants ranged in age from roughly 18 to 95 years and lived across approximately 25 United States geographic areas. In the prospective study, cohorts were assigned on the basis of participant-reported clinical history obtained from a screening survey and a study questionnaire. Each participant in the prospective study had whole blood, serum and a nasopharyngeal or oropharyngeal swab collected by mobile phlebotomists. Additional blood draws and questionnaires over a 2-month period could optionally be provided by prospective study participants. Before DNA extraction, prospective study blood samples were shipped either frozen or at room temperature. Reading the germline V gene (reference sequence) gives CDR1 SEHNR and CDR2 FQNEAQ. V and J are truncated by 4 bases and 7 bases respectively, leaving an intervening sequence of 14 bases. The CDR3 contains 14 residues, cysteine and phenylalanine counted. Just CDR3 DNA is preserved here, 42 bases in frame from base 1.

Sequenced: PBMCs or T cells enriched from blood (not recorded which). The clonotype comes from a woman under 30 with acute COVID-19. This receptor chain uses TRBV7-9 and TRBJ1-3; a tentative D call is TRBD1 (5 bases match). In nucleotide form, the sequence is TGTGCCAGCAGCTCCGGAAACTCAGGGAACACCATATATTTT. This gives the protein CASSSGNSGNTIYF.